This entry lists 10 T cell receptor beta chains sequenced from one sample in a study of blood T cell repertoires in COVID-19. Profiling relied on immunoSEQ multiplex PCR, and the TCRdb table lists in-frame clones only, not all of them. The data hold roughly 190,000 clones, with approximately 86% observed a single time. Sequenced material: PBMCs or T cells enriched from blood (not recorded which). These receptors originate from a middle-aged woman in a cohort exposed to, infected with or recovered from COVID-19 (not recorded which).

V usage is TRBV27 and J usage is TRBJ1-4; D possibly corresponds to TRBD1 (5 bases). With 5 bases removed from V and 7 bases from J, the gap between germline ends came to 17 bases. This CDR3 is built from 15 residues. Germline V gene data show CDR1 as MNHEY and CDR2 as SMNVEV (reference sequence). In DNA form, the CDR3 reads TGTGCCAGCAGTATCCATACAGGAAGAGGTGAAAAACTGTTTTTT. Residues: CASSIHTGRGEKLFF.

The CDR3 loop is CASSRPSGNEQFF. The CDR3 coding sequence is TGTGCCAGCAGTCGACCGTCAGGGAATGAGCAGTTCTTC. The chain combines TRBV6-5 with TRBJ2-1; tentative D call: TRBD1 (5 bases). Trimming took off 5 bases at V and 7 bases at J, with 12 bases between the two ends. This CDR3 region has 13 residues. Germline CDR1 MNHEY, CDR2 SVGAGI.

CDR3: CASSEAGSSYNEQFF. CDR3 coding DNA: TGCGCCAGCAGTGAGGCGGGGAGCTCCTACAATGAGCAGTTCTTC. V and J are TRBV10-2 and TRBJ2-1; a weak D match, TRBD2 (6 bases). CDR1 WSHSY and CDR2 SAAADI come from the germline V gene. This CDR3 region has 15 residues. V lost 2 bases, J lost 0 bases, and 8 bases lay in between.

The chain has TRBV7-6 and TRBJ2-2; TRBD1 agrees at 8 bases. Germline values: CDR1 SGHVS, CDR2 FNYEAQ. The trim removed 1 base at V and 6 bases at J, leaving 7 bases unmatched. The CDR3 runs 16 residues. CDR3 nucleotides: TGTGCCAGCAGCTTAGGCCGACAGGGGACAGCCGGGGAGCTGTTTTTT. It encodes CASSLGRQGTAGELFF.

A few counts support this clone. The chain has TRBV13 and TRBJ2-7; possible D gene TRBD2, 5 bases. The germline V gene has CDR1 PRHDT and CDR2 FYEKMQ (reference sequence). The CDR3 sequence is 15 residues long. V was trimmed by 2 bases and J by 2 bases, leaving 13 bases between them. CDR3 in amino acids: CASSLMKTGTYEQYF. Here the CDR3 DNA reads TGTGCCAGCAGCTTAATGAAAACGGGGACCTACGAGCAGTACTTC.

The V call is TRBV7-2, the J call TRBJ2-7; 10 positions match TRBD2. This CDR3 region has 17 residues. CDR1 SGHTA and CDR2 FQGNSA come from the germline V gene. V shed 2 bases, J shed 1 base, and the junction held 8 bases outside the gene matches. CDR3 region: CASSLRLAGASSYEQYF. Written as DNA, the CDR3 is TGTGCCAGCAGCTTAAGGCTAGCGGGAGCCTCATCCTACGAGCAGTACTTC. The entire variable domain, with the rest obtained from reference TRBV7-2 and TRBJ2-7, is as follows: GAGVSQSPSNKVTEKGKDVELRCDPISGHTALYWYRQSLGQGLEFLIYFQGNSAPDKSGLPSDRFSAERTGGSVSTLTIQRTQQEDSAVYLCASSLRLAGASSYEQYFGPGTRLTVT.

The J gene is TRBJ1-5, the V gene TRBV28; 10 bases fit TRBD1. The trim removed 7 bases at V and 4 bases at J, leaving 16 bases unmatched. This CDR3 region has 18 residues. Germline V gene sequence: CDR1 MDHEN, CDR2 SYDVKM. In DNA form, the CDR3 reads TGTGCCAGCACAAACCGGGACAGGGGAAGATTAGGAAATCAGCCCCAGCATTTT. It encodes CASTNRDRGRLGNQPQHF.

V usage is TRBV30 and J usage is TRBJ2-3; 10 positions agree with TRBD2. Trimming cost V 1 base and J 5 bases; bases outside gene matches: 0. The CDR3 has 13 amino acids. The V gene's germline CDR1 is GTSNPN and CDR2 SVGIG (reference sequence). CDR3 loop: CAWSGLAGDTQYF. The CDR3, as DNA: TGTGCCTGGAGTGGACTAGCGGGAGATACGCAGTATTTT.

The chain is built from TRBV4-1 and TRBJ1-2; D ambiguous. The germline CDR1 and CDR2 sequences are MGHRA and YSYEKL. The ends were cut back, 4 bases at V and 6 bases at J, with 21 bases in the middle. The CDR3 is made up of 16 amino acids. CDR3 sequence: CASSREVRGVGDGYTF. DNA of the CDR3: TGCGCCAGCAGCCGAGAGGTCCGGGGTGTGGGAGATGGCTACACCTTC.

CDR3 DNA sequence: TGTGCCAGCAGCTACGACAGCCCCATGAAGGAAAAACTGTTTTTT. Amino acid sequence: CASSYDSPMKEKLFF. The chain has TRBV6-6 and TRBJ1-4; weak D call: TRBD1 (5 bases). CDR1 and CDR2 from the germline V gene are MNHNY and SVGAGI (reference sequence). CDR3 length: 15 amino acids. V lost 6 bases to trimming and J lost 8 bases, with 19 bases between them.